The source of this TCR beta chain is a study of patients and donors after allogeneic stem cell transplantation. V lost 2 bases and J 4 bases, leaving 5 bases between the germline ends. CDR1 is MNHNY, CDR2 SVGAGI, per germline (reference sequence). The CDR3 totals 12 residues. TCRdb re-called the RT-PCR reads through MiXCR, storing one row per CDR3 protein. The data contain 190,000 or so distinct CDR3 sequences, about 38% of them seen just once; the ten biggest clones take up under 14%. The chain couples TRBV6-6 to TRBJ1-1, with D hard to call. This TCR came from a human donor who was either an allogeneic HSCT recipient or a stem cell or donor lymphocyte infusion donor (not recorded which). It is not recorded whose cells these are; they may come from a transplant donor. The sample consisted of blood, either unsorted or a sorted T cell fraction (not recorded which). The DNA for the CDR3 is TGTGCCAGCAGTTACGAACGCACTGAAGCTTTCTTT. Its protein is CASSYERTEAFF.